This T cell receptor beta chain was profiled in a study of glioma-infiltrating T cells. The iRepertoire nested amplicon-rescue multiplex PCR amplified TCR alpha and beta CDR3s from RNA. Tissue mRNA or PBMC total RNA, roughly 90-450 ng, went into one-step reverse transcription and amplification. A single record per CDR3 protein comes from TCRdb applying MiXCR to the multiplex PCR reads. The top ten clones hold about 40% of a sample with approximately 100,000 distinct CDR3 sequences, about 30% of them seen once. CDR1 is SGHTA and CDR2 is FQGTGA in the germline V gene. CDR3 length equals 14 residues. V lost 2 bases to trimming and J lost 2 bases; unmatched junction nucleotides: 0. This clonotype occurred once.

The J gene is TRBJ2-3, the V gene TRBV7-3, with TRBD1 matching 8 bases. The receptor was derived from a human donor with low-grade glioma or glioblastoma, undergoing nonglioma brain surgery, or in good health (not recorded which). Sequencing was done on a sample of glioma tissue, nonneoplastic brain tissue, or PBMCs (not recorded which). The CDR3 DNA reads TGTGCCAGCAGCTTACAGGGGGCCACAGATACGCAGTATTTT. It translates to CASSLQGATDTQYF. Based on the CDR3 plus reference TRBV7-3 and TRBJ2-3, the full variable domain is GAGVSQTPSNKVTEKGKYVELRCDPISGHTALYWYRQSLGQGPEFLIYFQGTGAADDSGLPNDRFFAVRPEGSVSTLKIQRTERGDSAVYLCASSLQGATDTQYFGPGTRLTVL.